The next 27 T cell receptor beta chains were all read from a single sample in a study of blood T cell repertoires in COVID-19. Here immunoSEQ multiplex PCR was the method, and the copy in TCRdb shows in-frame clones only, minus some. The sample carries some 47,000 clones, 89% recorded once. The sample was peripheral blood. The receptors derive from a man aged 55 to 70 with active COVID-19.

The V gene is TRBV7-9, the J gene TRBJ2-1, with 8 bases that match TRBD2. This CDR3 is 18 amino acids long. Germline values: CDR1 SEHNR, CDR2 FQNEAQ (reference sequence). V lost 6 bases and J lost 0; bases outside the gene matches: 13. The CDR3 nucleotides are TGTGCCAGCAGTCTGGGACTAGGCCTCGCGAGCTCCTACAATGAGCAGTTCTTC. This sequence encodes CASSLGLGLASSYNEQFF.

The chain joins TRBV27 to TRBJ1-1; D unresolved. Germline V gene sequence: CDR1 MNHEY, CDR2 SMNVEV (reference sequence). The CDR3 contains 15 residues. The V end lost 7 bases, the J end lost 3 bases, and 18 bases lay between the germline ends. CDR3 residues: CASTRLGESDTEAFF. The CDR3 region has the DNA TGTGCCAGCACCCGCCTCGGGGAGTCGGACACTGAAGCTTTCTTT.

This clone came up once. J is TRBJ2-2 and V is TRBV5-1; possible D gene TRBD1, 5 bases. This CDR3 contains 16 residues. The V end was cut by 3 bases, the J end by 0 bases, with 12 bases between. CDR1 is SGHRS and CDR2 is YFSETQ in the germline V gene. The CDR3 here is CASSYLGHTNTGELFF. The CDR3 region has the DNA TGCGCCAGCAGCTACCTTGGACATACGAACACCGGGGAGCTGTTTTTT.

This clone has more than one count but fewer than ten. This chain links TRBV5-1 with TRBJ2-7; 11 nucleotides align to TRBD2. Germline V CDR1 and CDR2: SGHRS, YFSETQ. Losses at the gene ends were 4 bases for V and 2 bases for J; bases not matched to a gene: 2. The CDR3 consists of 14 residues. CDR3 nucleotide sequence: TGCGCCAGCAGCCCGGGACTAGCGGCCTACGAGCAGTACTTC. Its protein product is CASSPGLAAYEQYF.

This sequence joins TRBV5-6 and TRBJ1-1; D unclear. The CDR3 extends over 13 amino acids. Germline assignment: CDR1 SGHDT and CDR2 YYEEEE. V was pared by 4 bases and J by 1 base, with 8 bases between. CDR3 DNA sequence: TGTGCCAGCAGCCCCTCTTGGAACACTGAAGCTTTCTTT. It specifies CASSPSWNTEAFF.

The CDR3 DNA reads as TGCGCCAGCAGCTCGAGCGGGACGCAAGAGACCCAGTACTTC. Translated: CASSSSGTQETQYF. This sequence joins TRBV5-1 and TRBJ2-5; TRBD2 matches 7 bases. This CDR3 comprises 14 residues. The V and J ends lost 3 bases and 2 bases, in that order; junction bases with no gene match: 4. Germline-derived CDR1 and CDR2 are SGHRS and YFSETQ.

This chain links TRBV5-1 with TRBJ2-5; possibly TRBD1 for D (5 bases). There are 14 residues in the CDR3. Per germline, CDR1 SGHRS and CDR2 YFSETQ. V lost 0 bases to trimming and J lost 5 bases, with 11 bases between them. The CDR3 spells CASSLGPQGETQYF. CDR3 DNA: TGCGCCAGCAGCTTGGGACCGCAGGGCGAGACCCAGTACTTC.

The chain recombines TRBV7-2 with TRBJ1-1; D gene uncertain. The CDR3 totals 13 residues. CDR1 is SGHTA and CDR2 is FQGNSA in the germline V gene. V lost 5 bases and J 5 bases, leaving 12 bases between the germline ends. The CDR3 protein is CASSRTPGTEAFF. DNA for the CDR3: TGTGCCAGCAGCCGTACCCCGGGGACTGAAGCTTTCTTT. Drawing the rest from reference TRBV7-2 and TRBJ1-1, the complete variable domain is GAGVSQSPSNKVTEKGKDVELRCDPISGHTALYWYRQSLGQGLEFLIYFQGNSAPDKSGLPSDRFSAERTGGSVSTLTIQRTQQEDSAVYLCASSRTPGTEAFFGQGTRLTVV.

This rearrangement joins TRBV5-1 to TRBJ2-7; D perhaps matches TRBD1 (6 bases). Germline CDR1 is SGHRS and CDR2 is YFSETQ. The V gene lost 5 bases and the J gene lost 3 bases, with 21 bases spanning the gap. This CDR3 region has 16 residues. As DNA, the CDR3 is TGCGCCAGCAGACGGTCACAGGGTAAAGAGAACTACGAGCAGTACTTC. Translating it yields CASRRSQGKENYEQYF.

The genes are TRBV4-1 and TRBJ2-7; possibly TRBD1 for D (7 bases). The CDR3 loop spans 14 amino acids. V was clipped by 2 bases and J by 6 bases, with 14 bases between them. Per the germline V gene, CDR1 is MGHRA and CDR2 is YSYEKL. CDR3 loop: CASSQSQGGVEQYF. In DNA, the CDR3 is TGCGCCAGCAGCCAAAGCCAGGGGGGAGTCGAGCAGTACTTC.

V is TRBV18 and J is TRBJ2-7; possibly TRBD1 for D (5 bases). The ends were cut back, 0 bases at V and 5 bases at J, with 5 bases in the middle. The CDR3 covers 12 residues. Germline CDR1 is KGHSH and CDR2 is LQKENI. CDR3 in DNA: TGTGCCAGCTCACCACCGACAGACGAGCAGTACTTC. Amino acid sequence: CASSPPTDEQYF.

This chain uses TRBV11-2 with TRBJ2-7; 7 bases match TRBD2. With 3 bases clipped from V and 2 bases from J, the junction kept 7 bases outside the gene matches. CDR1 is SGHAT and CDR2 is FQNNGV in the germline V gene. The CDR3 is 15 residues long. The CDR3 DNA is TGTGCCAGCAGCTTGGCTAGCGGAGACCCCTACGAGCAGTACTTC. Its protein is CASSLASGDPYEQYF.

The genes are TRBV6-2 or TRBV6-3 and TRBJ2-7; the match to TRBD2 covers 11 bases. Germline lookup yields CDR1 MNHEY and CDR2 SVGEGT. The CDR3 has 15 residues. The J segment lost 2 bases and the V segment lost 2 bases, leaving 2 bases of the junction unmatched. For the CDR3, the DNA is TGTGCCAGCAGTTACATAGCGGGAGGGCCCTACGAGCAGTACTTC. It is translated as CASSYIAGGPYEQYF.

This clone was seen a few times. This chain links TRBV20-1 with TRBJ1-6, with TRBD1 matching over 7 bases. This CDR3 contains 13 residues. V shed 3 bases, J shed 9 bases, and the junction held 5 bases outside the gene matches. In germline, CDR1 is DFQATT, CDR2 SNEGSKA (reference sequence). The CDR3 loop is CSASGTEGSPLHF. DNA of the CDR3: TGCAGTGCTAGTGGGACAGAGGGTTCACCCCTCCACTTT.

The chain is built from TRBV14 and TRBJ2-5; TRBD1 aligns across 9 bases. The CDR3 is 13 amino acids. Germline loops: CDR1 SGHDN, CDR2 FVKESK. The J segment lost 4 bases and the V segment lost 5 bases, leaving 2 bases of the junction unmatched. The CDR3 is CASSRDRAETQYF. DNA for the CDR3: TGTGCCAGCAGCAGGGACAGGGCAGAGACCCAGTACTTC.

This chain joins TRBV6-2 or TRBV6-3 and TRBJ1-6, with no clear D. The CDR3 covers 16 residues. CDR1 and CDR2 (germline): MNHEY, SVGEGT. Trimming cost V 6 bases and J 8 bases, with 20 bases left between them. CDR3 sequence reads: CASSFSWSLDYSPLHF. In DNA form, the CDR3 reads TGTGCCAGCAGCTTCTCCTGGAGCCTGGATTATTCACCCCTCCACTTT.

This sequence joins TRBV5-4 and TRBJ2-2; D unresolved. V lost 2 bases and J 6 bases, leaving 14 bases between the germline ends. Looked up from germline, CDR1 is SGHNT and CDR2 is YYREEE (reference sequence). This CDR3 has 15 amino acids. As DNA, the CDR3 is TGTGCCAGCAGCTTTTCGGCTAGTCTCTCCGGGGAGCTGTTTTTT. Its protein product is CASSFSASLSGELFF.

This sequence joins TRBV3-1 (or the pseudogene TRBV3-2) and TRBJ2-3; no definite D call. V was trimmed by 1 base and J by 6 bases, leaving 5 bases between them. CDR1 and CDR2 from the germline V gene are LGHDT and YNNKEL (reference sequence). This CDR3 is built from 12 residues. The CDR3: CASSQVMDTQYF. CDR3 nucleotide sequence: TGTGCCAGCAGCCAAGTCATGGATACGCAGTATTTT.

J is TRBJ2-1 and V is TRBV19; TRBD2 matches 8 bases. This CDR3 has 14 residues. The germline V gene has CDR1 LNHDA and CDR2 SQIVND (reference sequence). Unmatched junction bases numbered 8, after V lost 3 bases and J lost 10 bases. CDR3 sequence: CASSIIPTSGEQFF. CDR3 nucleotide sequence: TGTGCCAGTAGTATCATCCCTACTAGCGGAGAGCAGTTCTTC.

DNA for the CDR3: TGTGCCAGCAGCGTCGGACAGGGGGCTTCAGATACGCAGTATTTT. It is translated as CASSVGQGASDTQYF. V and J are TRBV7-3 and TRBJ2-3; 11 bases are shared with TRBD1. Germline V gene sequence: CDR1 SGHTA, CDR2 FQGTGA. V lost 5 bases, J lost 4 bases, and 5 bases stayed unmatched. The CDR3 totals 15 residues.

The V and J genes are TRBV4-3 and TRBJ2-2; 11 nucleotides align to TRBD2. The CDR3 runs 19 residues. With 1 base clipped from V and 1 base from J, the junction kept 8 bases outside the gene matches. The germline V gene encodes CDR1 LGHNA and CDR2 YSLEER. This CDR3 reads CASSQGIPGLAENTGELFF. The CDR3 DNA follows: TGCGCCAGCAGCCAAGGAATTCCGGGACTAGCGGAGAACACCGGGGAGCTGTTTTTT.

The chain uses TRBV3-1 (or the pseudogene TRBV3-2) and TRBJ2-1; TRBD1 agrees at 8 bases. Germline V gene sequence: CDR1 LGHDT, CDR2 YNNKEL (reference sequence). This CDR3 contains 13 residues. The ends lost 0 bases at V and 12 bases at J; junction bases unmatched: 4. CDR3: CASSQDRTGLQFF. CDR3 sequence (DNA): TGTGCCAGCAGCCAAGATCGGACAGGGCTGCAGTTCTTC.

The CDR3 loop is CASSLFQGAGEQFF. The CDR3 DNA reads as TGTGCCAGCAGCTTGTTTCAGGGGGCAGGTGAGCAGTTCTTC. This chain links TRBV11-1 with TRBJ2-1, with TRBD1 matching 8 bases. Trimming at V came to 3 bases and at J to 9 bases, leaving 7 bases not matched to a gene. The CDR3 runs to 14 residues. Germline V CDR1 and CDR2: SGHAT, FQDESV (reference sequence).

This clone was picked up a small number of times. The chain recombines TRBV5-6 with TRBJ2-2; D may be TRBD1 (7 bases). V gave up 4 bases and J gave up 4 bases, with 20 bases separating them. Germline CDR1 reads SGHDT; CDR2 reads YYEEEE. This CDR3 contains 17 residues. CDR3 DNA sequence: TGTGCCAGCAGCCCGGCGGGACAGAGGTCCCGCACCGGGGAGCTGTTTTTT. This gives the protein CASSPAGQRSRTGELFF. The complete variable domain, with remaining parts taken from reference TRBV5-6 and TRBJ2-2, reads DAGVTQSPTHLIKTRGQQVTLRCSPKSGHDTVSWYQQALGQGPQFIFQYYEEEERQRGNFPDRFSGHQFPNYSSELNVNALLLGDSALYLCASSPAGQRSRTGELFFGEGSRLTVL.

This clone was detected once. The chain recombines TRBV2 with TRBJ2-5; 7 bases map to TRBD1. V was clipped by 3 bases and J by 3 bases; unmatched bases: 7. There are 15 residues in the CDR3. Germline lookup yields CDR1 SNHLY and CDR2 FYNNEI. CDR3 residues: CASSDRGQQEETQYF. CDR3 bases: TGTGCCAGCAGTGACCGGGGACAGCAAGAAGAGACCCAGTACTTC. Using reference TRBV2 and TRBJ2-5 for the parts outside the CDR3, the full variable domain is EPEVTQTPSHQVTQMGQEVILRCVPISNHLYFYWYRQILGQKVEFLVSFYNNEISEKSEIFDDQFSVERPDGSNFTLKIRSTKLEDSAMYFCASSDRGQQEETQYFGPGTRLLVL.

The rearrangement joins TRBV3-1 (or the pseudogene TRBV3-2) to TRBJ1-1; possibly TRBD1 for D (5 bases). The V end was cut by 6 bases, the J end by 6 bases, with 14 bases between. CDR3 size: 13 residues. Germline assignment: CDR1 LGHDT and CDR2 YNNKEL (reference sequence). The CDR3 spells CASSQGRAAEAFF. The CDR3 DNA sequence: TGTGCCAGCAGTCAGGGAAGGGCGGCTGAAGCTTTCTTT.

The rearrangement uses TRBV3-1 (or the pseudogene TRBV3-2) and TRBJ2-7; D remains ambiguous. In germline, CDR1 is LGHDT, CDR2 YNNKEL (reference sequence). The V end was cut by 0 bases, the J end by 0 bases, with 9 bases between. The CDR3 has 15 residues. The CDR3 nucleotides are TGTGCCAGCAGCCAAGACTCCGCTACCTCCTACGAGCAGTACTTC. Translating it yields CASSQDSATSYEQYF.